Listed here is a single T cell receptor (beta chain). The antigen is unknown. Trimming left V 0 bases short and J 5 bases short, with 13 bases between. The CDR3 is 15 residues long. Germline values: CDR1 LNHDA, CDR2 SQIVND (reference sequence). Only in-frame clones appear in the TCRdb table, and some are missing; sequencing was by immunoSEQ multiplex PCR. The repertoire holds some 49,000 clones, with around 85% as singletons. This sample is drawn from a study of OX40 agonist ivuxolimab in advanced cancers. Across the whole study: Patients received ivuxolimab, an agonistic anti-OX40 (CD134) antibody.

Study results and caveats: Compared with CD4+, CD8+ T cells on average had more expanded clones.

The sequence was collected from an adult with an advanced solid tumor such as melanoma, head and neck, liver or kidney cancer. The V call is TRBV19, the J call TRBJ1-1; maybe TRBD1 (5 bases). The material was CD4+ or CD8+ T cells sorted from blood, obtained in a trial of the OX40 agonist ivuxolimab. CDR3 nucleotide sequence: TGTGCCAGTAGTATAGATCGGAGGGGCCGGACTGAAGCTTTCTTT. It encodes CASSIDRRGRTEAFF.